The clone carrying this T cell receptor (beta chain) was counted only a few times. These data are taken from a study of blood T cell repertoires in COVID-19. Authors' methods: How many nucleated cells were present was estimated from reference gene primer amplification. This table comes from immunoSEQ multiplex PCR, and its TCRdb copy is limited to in-frame clones, with some not included. V, J and clone size reflect that table, while D and trimming were determined from the DNA. The sample consists of approximately 130,000 clones, around 87% of them appearing once. The CDR3 length is 15 residues. V shed 4 bases and J 4 bases; nucleotides not matched to a gene: 7. CDR1 is SGHRS and CDR2 is YFSETQ in the germline V gene.

The chain has TRBV5-1 and TRBJ2-3, with 9 positions matching TRBD1. Sequenced sample: peripheral blood. This TCR was recovered from a woman between 45 and 65 years old who had recovered from COVID-19. CDR3 sequence (DNA): TGCGCCAGCAGCATCGGGACAGGGACGGCAGATACGCAGTATTTT. As protein: CASSIGTGTADTQYF.